This TCR beta chain came from a study of blood T cells in healthy people across ages. A second PCR of 7 to 11 cycles used a sample-barcoded 5' primer and a J-beta primer mix. TCRdb re-derived calls from the 5' RACE reads in MiXCR, one entry per CDR3 protein. In the table there are approximately 780,000 distinct CDR3 sequences, about 26% of which are singletons. V lost 4 bases, J lost 6 bases, and 11 bases lay in between. Germline loops: CDR1 SGDLS, CDR2 YYNGEE. The length of the CDR3 is 12 residues. These data also featured in a second study, about T cells of mothers and their children. That study adds: Unrelated mother-child pairs always had slightly, but never significantly, lower normalized overlap than related pairs.

V and J are TRBV9 and TRBJ2-7, with D unresolved. This sequence was found in a boy between 10 and 17 years old in good health. Sequencing used blood. CDR3 region: CASSQAGSEQYF. The CDR3 bases are TGTGCCAGCAGCCAAGCCGGGTCCGAGCAGTACTTC.